These 5 T cell receptor beta chains were all obtained from the same sample, sequenced in a study of T cells in localized non-small cell lung cancer. Here immunoSEQ multiplex PCR was the method, and the copy in TCRdb shows in-frame clones only, minus some. The sample includes tens of thousands of clones, 75% to 85% seen only once; the top ten take 7.8%. Sequencing was performed on PBMCs, taken before any cancer treatment. The receptors were sampled from a man aged 40 to 75 with stage II lung adenocarcinoma.

This chain connects TRBV2 to TRBJ2-1; a possible D gene is TRBD1 (6 bases). This CDR3 comprises 11 residues. CDR1 and CDR2 from the germline V gene are SNHLY and FYNNEI. V was clipped by 6 bases and J by 11 bases, with 11 bases between them. CDR3 nucleotides: TGTGCCAGCAGCCCTGACAGGAAGCAGTTCTTC. This sequence encodes CASSPDRKQFF. Filled out from reference TRBV2 and TRBJ2-1, the complete variable domain reads EPEVTQTPSHQVTQMGQEVILRCVPISNHLYFYWYRQILGQKVEFLVSFYNNEISEKSEIFDDQFSVERPDGSNFTLKIRSTKLEDSAMYFCASSPDRKQFFGPGTRLTVL.

The V call is TRBV5-6, the J call TRBJ2-1, with a tentative D call TRBD1 (6 bases). Trimming shortened V by 2 bases and J by 7 bases, and 10 bases separated the two germline ends. This CDR3 comprises 13 residues. Germline V gives CDR1 SGHDT, CDR2 YYEEEE. The CDR3 sequence is CASSLGQMNEQFF. The CDR3 DNA follows: TGTGCCAGCAGCTTAGGACAGATGAATGAGCAGTTCTTC. The full variable domain, rest sourced from reference TRBV5-6 and TRBJ2-1, is DAGVTQSPTHLIKTRGQQVTLRCSPKSGHDTVSWYQQALGQGPQFIFQYYEEEERQRGNFPDRFSGHQFPNYSSELNVNALLLGDSALYLCASSLGQMNEQFFGPGTRLTVL.

V is TRBV7-9 and J is TRBJ2-7; possible D gene TRBD2, 6 bases. There are 15 residues in the CDR3. CDR1 is SEHNR, CDR2 FQNEAQ, per germline (reference sequence). V shed 5 bases and J shed 1 base, with 15 bases lying between them. CDR3: CASSALAIGSYEQYF. In DNA form, the CDR3 reads TGTGCCAGCAGCGCACTAGCTATTGGGTCCTACGAGCAGTACTTC.

This rearrangement joins TRBV2 to TRBJ1-1; no clear D. Germline CDR1 reads SNHLY; CDR2 reads FYNNEI. V was trimmed by 1 base and J by 10 bases, leaving 7 bases between them. The CDR3 contains 11 residues. DNA for the CDR3: TGTGCCAGCAGTGAAGGGAGGAGAGCTTTCTTT. This gives the protein CASSEGRRAFF. Full variable domain (remainder filled in from reference TRBV2 and TRBJ1-1): EPEVTQTPSHQVTQMGQEVILRCVPISNHLYFYWYRQILGQKVEFLVSFYNNEISEKSEIFDDQFSVERPDGSNFTLKIRSTKLEDSAMYFCASSEGRRAFFGQGTRLTVV.

This clone came up a few times. V gene TRBV2 combines with J gene TRBJ2-1, with TRBD1 matching 7 bases. The CDR3 covers 15 residues. J lost 4 bases, V lost 8 bases, and 11 bases had no gene match. Germline CDR1 is SNHLY and CDR2 is FYNNEI. CDR3 sequence reads: CASEVPRTGYNEQFF. The DNA for the CDR3 is TGTGCCAGCGAAGTGCCCCGGACAGGTTACAATGAGCAGTTCTTC.